Given below is one TCR beta chain in context. Its antigen remains unknown. Other DNA sequences in the same sample also yield this CDR3. The CDR3 has 11 amino acids. Trimming stripped 5 bases from V and 4 bases from J, with 4 bases between. Germline V gene data show CDR1 as LGHNT and CDR2 as FRNRAP. This sample stems from a study of T cell responses to AZD1222 COVID-19 vaccine. Method: immunoSEQ multiplex PCR; TCRdb's copy keeps in-frame clones and lacks some. Among about 120,000 clones listed, around 85% were seen once. Findings and limits, study-wide: After the peak T cell response, and only then, were repertoires sampled. Clonal diversity was possibly underestimated; the donors were predominantly white British and more often female. Researchers report vaccine-associated CD4 TCRs spanning spike, with dominance at 160-218 and 743-854.

The chain links TRBV12-5 to TRBJ2-3; D unresolved. The sequencing used peripheral blood, collected on day 0 of AZD1222 vaccination. The sequence was obtained from an adult in good health. The CDR3 region has the DNA TGTGCTAGTGGTACCGCAGATACGCAGTATTTT. Its translation: CASGTADTQYF. Variable domain in full (rest from reference TRBV12-5 and TRBJ2-3): DARVTQTPRHKVTEMGQEVTMRCQPILGHNTVFWYRQTMMQGLELLAYFRNRAPLDDSGMPKDRFSAEMPDATLATLKIQPSEPRDSAVYFCASGTADTQYFGPGTRLTVL.